The subject of this entry is one T cell receptor beta chain. The antigen is unknown. The germline gives CDR1 ENHRY, CDR2 SYGVKD. The CDR3 runs to 11 residues. This entry comes from a study of blood T cells in healthy people across ages. Whole-study results and caveats: A strong correlation was found between TCR beta diversity and the percentage of naive T cells. Across the age range, TCR beta diversity per million T cells fell in a roughly linear way. Higher diversity, along with more naive CD4+ cells, distinguished long-lived donors from aged donors.

Combining a sample-barcoded 5' primer with a J-beta primer mix, a second PCR ran for about 6 to 12 cycles. Every cDNA was tagged by a template-switch adaptor with 12 random nucleotides. Each CDR3 protein gets one entry after TCRdb re-called the 5' RACE reads with MiXCR. This sample has hundreds of thousands of distinct CDR3 sequences; roughly 60% occur once, and the top ten carry about 20%. Sequencing was done on a sample of blood. The V and J genes are TRBV10-3 and TRBJ2-7, with D unresolved. The DNA end favors TRBJ2-1, so the J call may be wrong. The receptor's source is a man between 25 and 39 years old in good health. CDR3 region: CAISARDEQFF. DNA for the CDR3: TGTGCCATCAGTGCTAGAGATGAGCAGTTCTTC.